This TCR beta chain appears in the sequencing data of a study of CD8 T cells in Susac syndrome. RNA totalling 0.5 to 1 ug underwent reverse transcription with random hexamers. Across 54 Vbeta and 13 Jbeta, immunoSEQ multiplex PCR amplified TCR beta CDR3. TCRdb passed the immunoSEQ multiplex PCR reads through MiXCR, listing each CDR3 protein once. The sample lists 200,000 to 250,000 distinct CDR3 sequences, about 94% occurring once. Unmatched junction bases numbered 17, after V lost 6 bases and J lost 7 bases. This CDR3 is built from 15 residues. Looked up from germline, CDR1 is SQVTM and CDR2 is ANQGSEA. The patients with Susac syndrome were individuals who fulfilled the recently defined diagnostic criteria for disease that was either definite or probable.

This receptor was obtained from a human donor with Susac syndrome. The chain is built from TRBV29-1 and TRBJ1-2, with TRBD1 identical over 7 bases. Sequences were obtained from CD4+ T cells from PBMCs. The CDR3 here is CSVATGNWDTGGYTF. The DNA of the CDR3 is TGCAGCGTGGCGACAGGGAATTGGGACACCGGTGGCTACACCTTC.